The 29 T cell receptor beta chains listed next were all sequenced from one sample in a study of tumor-infiltrating lymphocytes in primary liver carcinoma. Scientists recovered RNA and DNA together from approximately 20-30 mg of unsorted bulk tissue. TCR beta cDNA was prepared out of around 460 ng total RNA by means of a constant-region primer. Amplification in three nested multiplex PCR rounds with slightly modified ARM-PCR gave rise to TCR beta libraries. Primers for the first two PCR rounds were TRBV1-TRBV30 forward primers and a C-beta reverse primer (about 9 cycles per round). One entry per CDR3 protein results from TCRdb running MiXCR on the multiplex PCR reads. This table has about 190,000 distinct CDR3 sequences, around 81% appearing once. Input material: tumor tissue from primary liver carcinoma. All receptors derive from a man between 40 and 49 years old with primary liver carcinoma and hepatitis B virus infection.

The CDR3 sequence is CSAASQGVTDTQYF. CDR3 coding DNA: TGCAGCGCCGCGTCCCAGGGTGTCACAGATACGCAGTATTTT. The chain employs TRBV29-1 and TRBJ2-3; weak D call: TRBD1 (5 bases). The V gene lost 7 bases and the J gene lost 2 bases, with 16 bases spanning the gap. Germline values: CDR1 SQVTM, CDR2 ANQGSEA. This CDR3 has 14 residues.

This clonotype was recorded at least ten times. The chain joins TRBV7-9 to TRBJ1-2; TRBD1 is a possible D gene (5 bases). V was trimmed by 5 bases and J by 8 bases, leaving 18 bases between them. Per the germline V gene, CDR1 is SEHNR and CDR2 is FQNEAQ (reference sequence). CDR3 length: 14 amino acids. The CDR3 region is CASSTSGGELGYTF. CDR3 bases: TGTGCCAGCAGCACATCTGGGGGAGAGCTGGGCTACACCTTC.

This clonotype came up a few times. A read error may account for a junction end that differs from germline. J is TRBJ2-2 and V is TRBV29-1, with D possibly being TRBD2 (5 bases). The CDR3 runs 13 residues. Germline lookup yields CDR1 SQVTM and CDR2 ANQGSEA. The CDR3 coding sequence is TGTAGCGTGTTAATGGAGGTCACCGGGGAGCTGTTTTTT. It yields the protein CSVLMEVTGELFF.

The chain is built from TRBV9 and TRBJ2-3; maybe TRBD1 (5 bases). This CDR3 contains 17 residues. The germline V gene has CDR1 SGDLS and CDR2 YYNGEE. V lost 0 bases and J lost 3, with 17 bases in between. The CDR3 bases are TGTGCCAGCAGCGTAGGGGCAGGGTCCTCTGGGACAGATACGCAGTATTTT. Translated: CASSVGAGSSGTDTQYF.

This clonotype was counted a single time. Relative to the germline gene, one junction end is altered; a read error may explain this. The chain recombines TRBV7-9 with TRBJ2-1, with D perhaps matching TRBD1 (5 bases). Germline V lookup: CDR1 SEHNR, CDR2 FQNEAQ (reference sequence). The CDR3 contains 15 residues. The DNA for the CDR3 is TGTAGCAGCAGTGACAGTTTATCCGAAAACAATGGGCAGTTCTTC. Translating gives CSSSDSLSENNGQFF.

Concerning this clonotype itself: Germline and junction disagree at one end, which may indicate a read error. The rearrangement links TRBV5-1 to TRBJ2-1; 9 bases agree with TRBD2. The CDR3 is 17 residues long. Germline lookup yields CDR1 SGHRS and CDR2 YFSETQ. The CDR3 is CASSSSSGLASHNEQIF. In DNA, the CDR3 is TGCGCCAGCAGTTCCTCCTCCGGACTAGCGTCCCACAATGAGCAGATCTTC. The full variable domain, with the rest looked up from reference TRBV5-1 and TRBJ2-1, is KAGVTQTPRYLIKTRGQQVTLSCSPISGHRSVSWYQQTPGQGLQFLFEYFSETQRNKGNFPGRFSGRQFSNSRSEMNVSTLELGDSALYLCASSSSSGLASHNEQIFGPGTRLTVL.

About this clonotype itself: A much more abundant neighbour one base away suggests this may be a read error. The chain links TRBV5-1 to TRBJ2-3, with 10 bases identical to TRBD1. Looked up from germline, CDR1 is SGHRS and CDR2 is YFSETQ. The CDR3 is made up of 15 amino acids. In DNA form, the CDR3 reads TGCGCCAGCAGCTCGACAGGGGGCGAACGAGATAGGCAGTATTTT. Translated, it gives CASSSTGGERDRQYF. Complete variable domain (other parts from reference TRBV5-1 and TRBJ2-3): KAGVTQTPRYLIKTRGQQVTLSCSPISGHRSVSWYQQTPGQGLQFLFEYFSETQRNKGNFPGRFSGRQFSNSRSEMNVSTLELGDSALYLCASSSTGGERDRQYFGPGTRLTVL.

Comments on this clonotype: One end of the junction does not line up with germline, which may come from a read error. The V gene is TRBV6-4, the J gene TRBJ2-2; a possible D gene is TRBD2 (5 bases). The CDR3 runs 13 residues. Per the germline V gene, CDR1 is MRHNA and CDR2 is SNTAGT. CDR3 nucleotides: TGTGCCGGTAAGGCCTCGCTCACCGGGGTGCTGTTTTTT. Its protein is CAGKASLTGVLFF.

A word on this clonotype: Germline is not matched at one junction end, which may reflect a read error. This chain connects TRBV11-1 to TRBJ2-3, with D possibly TRBD1 on 5 matching bases. Germline V gives CDR1 SGHAT, CDR2 FQDESV (reference sequence). CDR3 length: 19 amino acids. In nucleotides, the CDR3 is TGTGCCAGCAGTTCTAGGGGAAGCTCTGTTGGAGCCCGCACAGATATGCAGTATTTT. It is translated as CASSSRGSSVGARTDMQYF.

Comment on this clonotype: The junction shows a germline mismatch at one end, possibly a read error. This chain links TRBV6-2 or TRBV6-3 with TRBJ2-1, with D possibly matching TRBD2 (5 bases). The CDR3 length is 14 residues. The V gene's germline CDR1 is MNHEY and CDR2 SVGEGT. The CDR3 bases are TGTGCCAGCAGCCACGGCGCGAGGGCCGTTGAGCAGCTCTTC. This translates into CASSHGARAVEQLF.

A word on this clonotype: The CDR3 ends on some other residue instead of the conserved phenylalanine or tryptophan, so this is likely a read error. This rearrangement joins TRBV6-5 to TRBJ2-7; D unclear. Germline V CDR1 and CDR2: MNHEY, SVGAGI. This CDR3 has 15 residues. V gave up 6 bases and J gave up 0 bases, with 15 bases separating them. Here the CDR3 reads CASSPATLSSYEQYL. Here the CDR3 DNA reads TGTGCCAGCAGCCCGGCAACGCTAAGCTCCTACGAGCAGTACTTA.

On this clonotype itself: Since the CDR3 does not end with the conserved phenylalanine or tryptophan, this likely comes from a read error. The limits of the CDR3 on the DNA are not certain, so only TCRdb's listed CDR3 is given. This chain connects TRBV4-2 to TRBJ2-5; the table's D call, TRBD2, has no DNA check behind it. Looked up from germline, CDR1 is LGHNA and CDR2 is YNFKEQ. Inclusive of both ends, the CDR3 amounts to 15 amino acids. The CDR3 sequence: CASSQSRTSGAGVNY.

This chain uses TRBV5-1 with TRBJ2-1; no definite D call. Germline CDR1 reads SGHRS; CDR2 reads YFSETQ. CDR3 length: 13 residues. V dropped 3 bases and J dropped 6 bases, with 10 bases sitting between them. Here the CDR3 reads CASSSSWINEQFF. The CDR3 nucleotides are TGCGCCAGCAGCTCGAGCTGGATCAATGAGCAGTTCTTC.

This clonotype was recorded a few times. The junction departs from germline at one end; a sequencing error may be responsible. This chain uses TRBV5-4 with TRBJ1-5; D call uncertain. The J call may be mistaken, given a closer DNA end match to TRBJ2-3. Germline V gene data show CDR1 as SGHNT and CDR2 as YYREEE (reference sequence). The CDR3 consists of 15 residues. CDR3 in amino acids: CTSSRDGNSNQPQYF. Here the CDR3 DNA reads TGTACCAGCAGCCGCGACGGAAATAGCAATCAGCCCCAGTATTTT.

Comments on this clonotype: A junction end diverges from the germline sequence, so it may reflect a read error. The chain couples TRBV11-2 to TRBJ2-1, with a possible D match to TRBD2 (6 bases). Germline CDR1 and CDR2: SGHAT and FQNNGV. The CDR3 length is 17 residues. CDR3 DNA sequence: TGTGCCAGCAGCTTAGATAGGGGCGGGACGTTCTACAATGAGCGGTACTTC. Its protein is CASSLDRGGTFYNERYF.

Comment on this clonotype: A single base separates this from a much larger clone, so it may be a read error. The rearrangement uses TRBV7-9 and TRBJ2-1, with D hard to call. V lost 8 bases and J 5 bases, leaving 10 bases between the germline ends. Germline CDR1 and CDR2: SEHNR and FQNEAQ (reference sequence). The CDR3 contains 12 residues. CDR3 in DNA: TGTGCCAGCGGCTATGTTAACAATGAGCAGTTCTTC. The encoded protein is CASGYVNNEQFF.

On this clonotype itself: Lacking the conserved final phenylalanine or tryptophan, this CDR3 likely reflects a read error. This sequence joins TRBV5-4 and TRBJ2-3; possibly TRBD2 for D (5 bases). The CDR3 length is 14 residues. CDR1 is SGHNT, CDR2 YYREEE, per germline (reference sequence). DNA for the CDR3: TGTACCAGCAGCTTGGCTAGCCGCACAGATACGCAGTATTTG. Its protein is CTSSLASRTDTQYL.

This clonotype was seen once. Germline and junction disagree at one end, which may indicate a read error. This chain joins TRBV12-3 or TRBV12-4 and TRBJ2-7; 12 nucleotides agree with TRBD2. The CDR3 loop spans 13 amino acids. The CDR3 bases are TGTGTCAGCAGTAGACTAGCGGGAGTCAAGCAGTACTTC. Encoded protein: CVSSRLAGVKQYF.

Worth noting for this clonotype: At one end the junction does not follow the germline gene, possibly because of a read error. This chain uses TRBV6-1 with TRBJ1-5; maybe TRBD1 (5 bases). Germline CDR1 reads MNHNS; CDR2 reads SASEGT. CDR3 size: 15 residues. The CDR3 coding sequence is TGTGCCAGAAGTGAGGGGCAGGGCCAAAATCAGCCCCAGCATTTT. Protein sequence: CARSEGQGQNQPQHF.

This clonotype came up many times. The chain couples TRBV6-4 to TRBJ2-2; D perhaps matches TRBD2 (6 bases). Germline lookup yields CDR1 MRHNA and CDR2 SNTAGT. The ends were cut back, 6 bases at V and 3 bases at J, with 14 bases in the middle. This CDR3 contains 15 residues. The CDR3 loop is CASSLRRGDTGELFF. CDR3 nucleotide sequence: TGTGCCAGCAGCCTTCGGCGGGGAGACACCGGGGAGCTGTTTTTT.

Notes on this clonotype: Sequence at one end of the junction differs from germline and may be a read error. The rearrangement joins TRBV6-1 to TRBJ2-7, with D possibly being TRBD1 (5 bases). There are 13 residues in the CDR3. Germline V CDR1 and CDR2: MNHNS, SASEGT. The CDR3 region is CVSTRTRSYEQYF. The CDR3 DNA reads as TGCGTCAGCACCCGGACACGTTCCTACGAGCAGTACTTC.

In the case of this clonotype: The conserved closing phenylalanine or tryptophan is absent in this CDR3, likely reflecting a read error. Because the CDR3's place on the DNA is in doubt, the DNA is left out and the CDR3 is given as listed by TCRdb. The chain couples TRBV5-5 to TRBJ2-2. Ends included, the CDR3 has 12 residues. Germline lookup yields CDR1 SGHKS and CDR2 YYEKEE (reference sequence). CDR3 residues: CASRLHTGELFS.

As to this clonotype: As the CDR3 is not closed by the conserved phenylalanine or tryptophan, this likely results from a read error. The DNA is omitted, as the CDR3 cannot be located on it reliably, and the CDR3 follows TCRdb's listing. V and J are TRBV6-1 and TRBJ2-7. Germline V lookup: CDR1 MNHNS, CDR2 SASEGT. The CDR3 is 11 amino acids long, termini counted. This CDR3 is CASRTTYEEYL.

In regard to this clonotype: A much larger clone sits a single nucleotide away, making a read error possible. The chain couples TRBV24-1 to TRBJ2-5; possible D gene TRBD2, 5 bases. CDR1 is KGHDR, CDR2 SFDVKD, per germline. The CDR3 has 14 amino acids. CDR3 nucleotides: TGTGCCAACAGTGGCCGGGATCCGTGGGAGACCCAGTACTTC. Amino acids: CANSGRDPWETQYF.

This chain connects TRBV6-6 to TRBJ1-6, with D perhaps TRBD1 (5 bases). In germline, CDR1 is MNHNY, CDR2 SVGAGI (reference sequence). This CDR3 is built from 13 residues. In nucleotides, the CDR3 is TGTCCGAGCAGTAATACAGGAATATCACCCCTCCACTTT. Its translation is CPSSNTGISPLHF.

The chain couples TRBV21-1 to TRBJ2-1; the table assigns TRBD1, which was not confirmed against the DNA. TRBV21-1 is labeled a pseudogene. The CDR3 loop spans 17 amino acids. The CDR3 region has the DNA TGTGCAAGCTACAGGGGGGCCGGGACAGGGGTGGTCAATGAGCAGTTCTTC. Translating it yields CASYRGAGTGVVNEQFF.

This clonotype was counted a single time. The chain recombines TRBV29-1 with TRBJ2-5; D may correspond to TRBD1 or TRBD2 (5 bases each). The V gene's germline CDR1 is SQVTM and CDR2 ANQGSEA. The CDR3 runs to 13 residues. V lost 2 bases and J 4 bases, leaving 11 bases between the germline ends. This CDR3 is CSVEYRRRETQYF. DNA for the CDR3: TGCAGCGTTGAATACAGGAGGCGAGAGACCCAGTACTTC.

A note on this clonotype: It may be a read error: a sequence one base away is much more abundant. The rearrangement joins TRBV28 to TRBJ2-7; D is unclear. The germline V gene has CDR1 MDHEN and CDR2 SYDVKM. CDR3 size: 15 residues. As DNA, the CDR3 is TGTGCCAGCGGTTTATACCATCAGGCAGCTTACGAGCAGTACTTC. This gives the protein CASGLYHQAAYEQYF.

To note about this clonotype: A read error may account for a junction end that differs from germline. The V and J genes are TRBV6-6 and TRBJ1-1; TRBD1 matches at 7 bases. This CDR3 comprises 12 residues. Germline loops: CDR1 MNHNY, CDR2 SVGAGI (reference sequence). CDR3 DNA: TGTGCCAGCACAGGGGGGACTACTGTAGCTTTCTTT. Amino acid sequence: CASTGGTTVAFF.